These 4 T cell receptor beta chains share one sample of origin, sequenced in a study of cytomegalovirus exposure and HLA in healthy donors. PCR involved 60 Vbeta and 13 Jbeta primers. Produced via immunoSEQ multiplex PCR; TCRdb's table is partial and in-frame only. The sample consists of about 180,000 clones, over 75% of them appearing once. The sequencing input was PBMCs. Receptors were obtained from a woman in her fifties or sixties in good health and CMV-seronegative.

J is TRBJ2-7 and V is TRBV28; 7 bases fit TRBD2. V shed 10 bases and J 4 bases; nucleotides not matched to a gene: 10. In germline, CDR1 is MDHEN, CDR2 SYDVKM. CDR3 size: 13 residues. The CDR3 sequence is CATRGVDGYEQYF. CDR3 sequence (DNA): TGTGCCACCCGGGGGGTGGATGGATACGAGCAGTACTTC. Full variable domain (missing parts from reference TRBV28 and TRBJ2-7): DVKVTQSSRYLVKRTGEKVFLECVQDMDHENMFWYRQDPGLGLRLIYFSYDVKMKEKGDIPEGYSVSREKKERFSLILESASTNQTSMYLCATRGVDGYEQYFGPGTRLTVT.

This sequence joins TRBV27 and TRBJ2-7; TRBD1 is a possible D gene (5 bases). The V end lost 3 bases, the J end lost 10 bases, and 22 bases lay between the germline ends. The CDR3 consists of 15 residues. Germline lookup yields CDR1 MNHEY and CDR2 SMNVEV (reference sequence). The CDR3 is CASSFRQNLQQFQYF. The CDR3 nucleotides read TGTGCCAGCAGTTTCAGACAGAACCTACAACAATTTCAGTACTTC.

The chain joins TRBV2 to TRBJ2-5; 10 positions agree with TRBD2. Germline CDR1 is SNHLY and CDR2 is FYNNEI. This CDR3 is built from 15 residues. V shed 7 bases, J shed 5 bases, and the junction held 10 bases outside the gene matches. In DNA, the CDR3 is TGTGCCAGCATAAGAGCGGGGGGGCCTGGGGAGACCCAGTACTTC. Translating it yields CASIRAGGPGETQYF. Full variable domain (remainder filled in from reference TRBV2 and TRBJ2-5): EPEVTQTPSHQVTQMGQEVILRCVPISNHLYFYWYRQILGQKVEFLVSFYNNEISEKSEIFDDQFSVERPDGSNFTLKIRSTKLEDSAMYFCASIRAGGPGETQYFGPGTRLLVL.

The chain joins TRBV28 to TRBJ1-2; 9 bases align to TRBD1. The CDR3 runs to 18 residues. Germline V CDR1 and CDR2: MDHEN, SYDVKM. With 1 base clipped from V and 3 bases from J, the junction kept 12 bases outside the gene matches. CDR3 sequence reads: CASSLLTFRTGEDYGYTF. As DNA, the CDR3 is TGTGCCAGCAGTTTATTAACCTTCCGGACAGGGGAGGACTATGGCTACACCTTC.